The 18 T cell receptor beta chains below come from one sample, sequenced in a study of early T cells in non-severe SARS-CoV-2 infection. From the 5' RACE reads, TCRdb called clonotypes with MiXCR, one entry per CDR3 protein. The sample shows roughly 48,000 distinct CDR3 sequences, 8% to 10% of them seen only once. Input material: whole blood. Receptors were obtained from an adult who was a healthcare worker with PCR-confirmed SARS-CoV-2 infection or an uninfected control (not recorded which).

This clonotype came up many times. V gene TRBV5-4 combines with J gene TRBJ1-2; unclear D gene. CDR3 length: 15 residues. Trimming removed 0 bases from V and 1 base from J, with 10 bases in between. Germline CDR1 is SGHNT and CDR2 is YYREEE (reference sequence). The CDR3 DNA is TGTGCCAGCAGCTTGGATCCTGGGCATAACTATGGCTACACCTTC. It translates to CASSLDPGHNYGYTF.

CDR3 residues: CASSQVAGANYEQYF. The CDR3 region has the DNA TGCGCCAGCAGCCAAGTTGCGGGCGCGAACTACGAGCAGTACTTC. This chain uses TRBV4-3 with TRBJ2-7, with a weak D call TRBD2 (5 bases). Germline V lookup: CDR1 LGHNA, CDR2 YSLEER. Trimming pared 1 base from V and 3 bases from J, leaving 13 bases between. The CDR3 is 15 amino acids.

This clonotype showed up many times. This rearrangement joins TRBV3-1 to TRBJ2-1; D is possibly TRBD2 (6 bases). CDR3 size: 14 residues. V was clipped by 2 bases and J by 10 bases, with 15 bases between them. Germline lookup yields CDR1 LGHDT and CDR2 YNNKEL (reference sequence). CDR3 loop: CASSQKAGPREQFF. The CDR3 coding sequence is TGTGCCAGCAGCCAAAAGGCGGGACCCCGCGAGCAGTTCTTC.

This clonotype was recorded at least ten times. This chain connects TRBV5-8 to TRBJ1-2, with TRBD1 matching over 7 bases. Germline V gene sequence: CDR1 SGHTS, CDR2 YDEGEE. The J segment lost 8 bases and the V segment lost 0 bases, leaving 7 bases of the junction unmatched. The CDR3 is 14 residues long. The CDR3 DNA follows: TGTGCCAGCAGCTTGGACAGGGGCGCAGGAGGCTACACCTTC. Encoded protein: CASSLDRGAGGYTF.

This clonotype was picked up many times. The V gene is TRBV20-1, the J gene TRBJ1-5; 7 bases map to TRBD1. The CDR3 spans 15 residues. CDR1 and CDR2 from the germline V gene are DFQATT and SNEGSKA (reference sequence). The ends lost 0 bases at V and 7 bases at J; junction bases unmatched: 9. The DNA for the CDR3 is TGCAGTGCTAGAGATCGGAAAGGAGGGGGCCAGCCCCAGCATTTT. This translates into CSARDRKGGGQPQHF.

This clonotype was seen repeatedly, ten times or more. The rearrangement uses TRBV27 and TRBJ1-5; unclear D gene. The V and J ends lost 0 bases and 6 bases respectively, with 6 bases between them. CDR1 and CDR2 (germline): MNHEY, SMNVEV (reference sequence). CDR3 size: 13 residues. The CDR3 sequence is CASSLSAFQPQHF. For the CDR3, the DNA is TGTGCCAGCAGTTTATCGGCCTTTCAGCCCCAGCATTTT.

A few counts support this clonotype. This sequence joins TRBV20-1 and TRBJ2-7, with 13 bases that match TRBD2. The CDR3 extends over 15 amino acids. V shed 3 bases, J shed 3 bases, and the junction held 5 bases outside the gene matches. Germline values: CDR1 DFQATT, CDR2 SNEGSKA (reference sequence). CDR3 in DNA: TGCAGTGCTAGCCCCGGGACTAGCGGGATCTACGAGCAGTACTTC. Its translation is CSASPGTSGIYEQYF.

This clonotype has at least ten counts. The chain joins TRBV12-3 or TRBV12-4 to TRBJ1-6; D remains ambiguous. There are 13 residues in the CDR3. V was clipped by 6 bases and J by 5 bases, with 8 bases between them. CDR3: CASRGENNSPLHF. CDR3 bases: TGTGCCAGCAGGGGAGAGAATAATTCACCCCTCCACTTT.

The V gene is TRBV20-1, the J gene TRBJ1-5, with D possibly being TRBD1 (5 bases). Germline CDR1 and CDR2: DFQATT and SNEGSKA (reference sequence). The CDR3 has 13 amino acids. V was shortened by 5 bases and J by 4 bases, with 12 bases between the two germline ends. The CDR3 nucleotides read TGCAGTGCTTCAGGGTCTCCGAATCAGCCCCAGCATTTT. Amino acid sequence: CSASGSPNQPQHF.

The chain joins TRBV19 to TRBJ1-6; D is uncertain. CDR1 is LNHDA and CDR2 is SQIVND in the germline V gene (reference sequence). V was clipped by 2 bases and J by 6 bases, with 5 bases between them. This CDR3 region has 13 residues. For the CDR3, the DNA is TGTGCCAGTAGTATACAGGTTAATTCACCCCTCCACTTT. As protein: CASSIQVNSPLHF.

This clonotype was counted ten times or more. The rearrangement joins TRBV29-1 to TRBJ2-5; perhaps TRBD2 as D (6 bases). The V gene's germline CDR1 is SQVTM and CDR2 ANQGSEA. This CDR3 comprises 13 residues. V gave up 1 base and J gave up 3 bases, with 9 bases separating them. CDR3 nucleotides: TGCAGCGTTGAAGGGGGGGTGGAAGAGACCCAGTACTTC. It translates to CSVEGGVEETQYF.

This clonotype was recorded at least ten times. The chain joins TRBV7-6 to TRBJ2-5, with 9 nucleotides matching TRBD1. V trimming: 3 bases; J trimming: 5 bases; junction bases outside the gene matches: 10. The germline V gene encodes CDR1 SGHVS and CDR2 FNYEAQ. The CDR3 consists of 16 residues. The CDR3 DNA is TGTGCCAGCAGCTTGGGTACAGGGGGCGGTGGTGAGACCCAGTACTTC. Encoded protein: CASSLGTGGGGETQYF.

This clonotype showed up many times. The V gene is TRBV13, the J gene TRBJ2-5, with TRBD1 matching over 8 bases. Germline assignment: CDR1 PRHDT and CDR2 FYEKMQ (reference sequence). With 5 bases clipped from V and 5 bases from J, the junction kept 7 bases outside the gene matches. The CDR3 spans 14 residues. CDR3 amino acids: CASSTRTGRETQYF. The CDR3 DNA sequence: TGTGCCAGCAGCACAAGGACAGGGAGGGAGACCCAGTACTTC.

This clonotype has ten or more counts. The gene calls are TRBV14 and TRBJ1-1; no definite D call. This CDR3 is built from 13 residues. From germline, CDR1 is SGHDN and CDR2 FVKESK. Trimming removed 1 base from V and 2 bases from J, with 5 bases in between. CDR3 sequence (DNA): TGTGCCAGCAGCCAAGGGATTAACACTGAAGCTTTCTTT. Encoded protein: CASSQGINTEAFF.

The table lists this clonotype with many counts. CDR3 sequence reads: CASSLAEQFF. The CDR3 DNA sequence: TGTGCCAGCAGCTTAGCGGAGCAGTTCTTC. The chain joins TRBV7-9 to TRBJ2-1; D is ambiguous. Germline lookup yields CDR1 SEHNR and CDR2 FQNEAQ (reference sequence). With 0 bases removed from V and 10 bases from J, the gap between germline ends came to 1 base. The CDR3 runs to 10 residues.

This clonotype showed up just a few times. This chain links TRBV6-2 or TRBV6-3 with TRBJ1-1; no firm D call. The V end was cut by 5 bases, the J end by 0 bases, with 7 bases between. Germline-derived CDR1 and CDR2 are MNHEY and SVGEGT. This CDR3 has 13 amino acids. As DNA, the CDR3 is TGTGCCAGCAGTGAACTAATGAACACTGAAGCTTTCTTT. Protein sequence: CASSELMNTEAFF.

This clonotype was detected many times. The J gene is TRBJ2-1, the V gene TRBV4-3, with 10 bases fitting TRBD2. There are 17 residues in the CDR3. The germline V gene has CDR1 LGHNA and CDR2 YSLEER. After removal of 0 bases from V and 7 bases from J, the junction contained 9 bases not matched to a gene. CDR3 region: CASSQDRASGSMNEQFF. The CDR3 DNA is TGCGCCAGCAGCCAAGATAGGGCTAGCGGGAGTATGAATGAGCAGTTCTTC.

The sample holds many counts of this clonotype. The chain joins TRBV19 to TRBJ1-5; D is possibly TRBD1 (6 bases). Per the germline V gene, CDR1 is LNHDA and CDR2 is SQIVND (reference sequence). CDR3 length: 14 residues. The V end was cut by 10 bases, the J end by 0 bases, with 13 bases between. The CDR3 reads CATQGPYSNQPQHF. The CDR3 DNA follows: TGTGCCACACAGGGACCCTATAGCAATCAGCCCCAGCATTTT.